This T cell receptor beta chain was sequenced in a study of T cell repertoires in cytomegalovirus infection. Overall study: A matching HLA type, together with CMV infection, was signaled by public TCR beta signatures.

The V gene lost 0 bases and the J gene lost 5 bases, with 13 bases spanning the gap. The V gene's germline CDR1 is MDHEN and CDR2 SYDVKM. The CDR3 has 15 amino acids. This clonotype occurred a few times. MiXCR, run by TCRdb on the reads, gives a single entry per CDR3 protein. The sample has about 360,000 distinct CDR3 sequences; 15% to 20% are singletons. Sequencing was done on a sample of PBMCs. The receptor comes from a human donor in good health (CMV status not recorded). Some clones in this sample may be carry-over from other donors' samples. The chain joins TRBV28 to TRBJ1-1; D perhaps matches TRBD1 (6 bases). The CDR3 here is CASSLWGGTGTEAFF. In nucleotides, the CDR3 is TGTGCCAGCAGTTTATGGGGGGGCACCGGGACTGAAGCTTTCTTT.